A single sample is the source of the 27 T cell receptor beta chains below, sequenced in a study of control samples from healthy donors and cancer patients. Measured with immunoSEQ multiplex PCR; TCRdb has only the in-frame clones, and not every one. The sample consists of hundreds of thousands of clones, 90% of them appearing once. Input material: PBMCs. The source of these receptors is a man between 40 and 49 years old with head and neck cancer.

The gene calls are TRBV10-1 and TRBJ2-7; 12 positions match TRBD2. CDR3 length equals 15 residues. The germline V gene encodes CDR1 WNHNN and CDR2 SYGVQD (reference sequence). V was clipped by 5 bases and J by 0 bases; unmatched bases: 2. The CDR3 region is CASSRLAGASYEQYF. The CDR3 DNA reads TGCGCCAGCAGTAGACTAGCGGGGGCCTCCTACGAGCAGTACTTC.

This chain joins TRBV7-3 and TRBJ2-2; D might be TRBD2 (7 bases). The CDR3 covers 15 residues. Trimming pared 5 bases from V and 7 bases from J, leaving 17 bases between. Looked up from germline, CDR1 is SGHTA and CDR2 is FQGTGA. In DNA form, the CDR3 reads TGTGCCAGCAGCCCAACGGGGGGCGCGGGCGGGGAGCTGTTTTTT. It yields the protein CASSPTGGAGGELFF.

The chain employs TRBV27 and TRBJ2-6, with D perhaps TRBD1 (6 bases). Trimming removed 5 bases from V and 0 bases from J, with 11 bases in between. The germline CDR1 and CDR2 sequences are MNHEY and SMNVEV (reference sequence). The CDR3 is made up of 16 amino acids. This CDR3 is CASSPLGGSGANVLTF. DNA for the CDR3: TGTGCCAGCAGTCCCCTAGGGGGCTCTGGGGCCAACGTCCTGACTTTC. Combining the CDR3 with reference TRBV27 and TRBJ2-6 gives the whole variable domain EAQVTQNPRYLITVTGKKLTVTCSQNMNHEYMSWYRQDPGLGLRQIYYSMNVEVTDKGDVPEGYKVSRKEKRNFPLILESPSPNQTSLYFCASSPLGGSGANVLTFGAGSRLTVL.

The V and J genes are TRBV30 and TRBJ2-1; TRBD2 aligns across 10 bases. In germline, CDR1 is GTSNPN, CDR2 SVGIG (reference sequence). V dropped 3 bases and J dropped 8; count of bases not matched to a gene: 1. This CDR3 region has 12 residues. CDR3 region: CAWSLAGDEQFF. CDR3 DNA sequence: TGTGCCTGGAGCCTAGCGGGGGATGAGCAGTTCTTC.

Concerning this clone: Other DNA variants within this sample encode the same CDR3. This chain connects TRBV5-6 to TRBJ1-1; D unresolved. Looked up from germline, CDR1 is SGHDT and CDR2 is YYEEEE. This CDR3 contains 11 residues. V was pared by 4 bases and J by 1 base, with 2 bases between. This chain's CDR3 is CASSANTEAFF. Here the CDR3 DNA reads TGTGCCAGCAGCGCGAACACTGAAGCTTTCTTT.

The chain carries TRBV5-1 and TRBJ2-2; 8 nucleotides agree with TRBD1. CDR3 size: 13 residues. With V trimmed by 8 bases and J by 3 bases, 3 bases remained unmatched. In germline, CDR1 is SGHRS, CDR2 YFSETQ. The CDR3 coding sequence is TGCGCCAGTCAGGGGGCAGACACCGGGGAGCTGTTTTTT. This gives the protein CASQGADTGELFF. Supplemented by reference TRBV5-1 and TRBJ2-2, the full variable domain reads KAGVTQTPRYLIKTRGQQVTLSCSPISGHRSVSWYQQTPGQGLQFLFEYFSETQRNKGNFPGRFSGRQFSNSRSEMNVSTLELGDSALYLCASQGADTGELFFGEGSRLTVL.

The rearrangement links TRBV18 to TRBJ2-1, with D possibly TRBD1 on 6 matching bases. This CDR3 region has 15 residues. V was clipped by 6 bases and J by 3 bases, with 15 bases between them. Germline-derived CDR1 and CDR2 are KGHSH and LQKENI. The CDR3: CASSPGQLGYNEQFF. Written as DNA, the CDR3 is TGTGCCAGCTCTCCAGGACAGTTGGGCTACAATGAGCAGTTCTTC. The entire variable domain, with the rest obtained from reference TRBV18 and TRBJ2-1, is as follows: NAGVMQNPRHLVRRRGQEARLRCSPMKGHSHVYWYRQLPEEGLKFMVYLQKENIIDESGMPKERFSAEFPKEGPSILRIQQVVRGDSAAYFCASSPGQLGYNEQFFGPGTRLTVL.

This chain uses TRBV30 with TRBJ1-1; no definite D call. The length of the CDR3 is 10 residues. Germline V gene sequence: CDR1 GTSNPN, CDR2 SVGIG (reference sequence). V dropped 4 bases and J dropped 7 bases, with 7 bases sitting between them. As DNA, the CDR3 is TGTGCCTGGAACGACGGTGAAGCTTTCTTT. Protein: CAWNDGEAFF.

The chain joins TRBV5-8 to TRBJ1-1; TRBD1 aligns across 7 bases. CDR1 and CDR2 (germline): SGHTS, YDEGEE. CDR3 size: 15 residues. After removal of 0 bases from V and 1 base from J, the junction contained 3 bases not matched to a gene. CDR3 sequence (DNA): TGTGCCAGCAGCTTGGAAGGACAGGAGAACACTGAAGCTTTCTTT. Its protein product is CASSLEGQENTEAFF.

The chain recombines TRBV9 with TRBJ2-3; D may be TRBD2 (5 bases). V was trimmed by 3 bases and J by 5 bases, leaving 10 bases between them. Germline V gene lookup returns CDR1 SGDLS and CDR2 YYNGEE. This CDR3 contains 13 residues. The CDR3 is CASSAFGGDTQYF. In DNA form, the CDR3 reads TGTGCCAGCAGCGCTTTCGGAGGAGATACGCAGTATTTT.

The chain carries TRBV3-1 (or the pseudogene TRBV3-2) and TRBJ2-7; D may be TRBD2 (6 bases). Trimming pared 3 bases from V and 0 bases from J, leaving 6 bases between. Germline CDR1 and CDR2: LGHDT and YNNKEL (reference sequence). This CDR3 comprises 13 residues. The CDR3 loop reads CASSHGSSYEQYF. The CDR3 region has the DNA TGTGCCAGCAGCCACGGGAGCTCCTACGAGCAGTACTTC.

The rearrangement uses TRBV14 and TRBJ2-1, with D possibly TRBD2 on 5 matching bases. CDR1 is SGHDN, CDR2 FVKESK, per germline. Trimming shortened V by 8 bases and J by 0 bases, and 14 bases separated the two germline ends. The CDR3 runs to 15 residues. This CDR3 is CASRPGLSSYNEQFF. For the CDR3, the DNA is TGTGCCAGCCGACCCGGACTGAGCTCCTACAATGAGCAGTTCTTC.

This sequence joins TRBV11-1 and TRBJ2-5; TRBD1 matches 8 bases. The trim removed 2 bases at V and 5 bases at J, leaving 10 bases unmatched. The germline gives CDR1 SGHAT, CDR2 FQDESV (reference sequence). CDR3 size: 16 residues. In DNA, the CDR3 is TGTGCCAGCAGCTTAATTAGGACAGGGCTGGGGGAGACCCAGTACTTC. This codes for CASSLIRTGLGETQYF.

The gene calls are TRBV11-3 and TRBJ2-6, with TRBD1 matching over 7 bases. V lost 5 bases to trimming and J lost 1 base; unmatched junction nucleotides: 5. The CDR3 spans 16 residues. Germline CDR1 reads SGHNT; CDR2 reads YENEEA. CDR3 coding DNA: TGTGCCAGCAGCACCGGGACAGCTTCTGGGGCCAACGTCCTGACTTTC. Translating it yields CASSTGTASGANVLTF.

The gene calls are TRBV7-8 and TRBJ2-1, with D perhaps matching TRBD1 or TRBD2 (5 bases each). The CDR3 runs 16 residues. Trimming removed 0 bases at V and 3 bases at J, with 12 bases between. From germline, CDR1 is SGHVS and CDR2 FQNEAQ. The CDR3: CASSLARGDFYNEQFF. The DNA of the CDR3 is TGTGCCAGCAGCTTAGCGCGAGGGGATTTCTACAATGAGCAGTTCTTC.

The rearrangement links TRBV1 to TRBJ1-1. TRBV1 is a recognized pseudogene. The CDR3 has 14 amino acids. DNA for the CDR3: TGCACCAGCAGCCAAGGAGTGCCCTCCCATGAAGCTTTCTTT. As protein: CTSSQGVPSHEAFF.

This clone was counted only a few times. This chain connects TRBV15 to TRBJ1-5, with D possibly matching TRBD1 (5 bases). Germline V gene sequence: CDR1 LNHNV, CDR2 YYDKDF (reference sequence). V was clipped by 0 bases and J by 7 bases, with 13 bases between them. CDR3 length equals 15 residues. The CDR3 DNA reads TGTGCCACCAGCAGAGATACCTCGCCAGGGCAGCCCCAGCATTTT. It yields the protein CATSRDTSPGQPQHF.

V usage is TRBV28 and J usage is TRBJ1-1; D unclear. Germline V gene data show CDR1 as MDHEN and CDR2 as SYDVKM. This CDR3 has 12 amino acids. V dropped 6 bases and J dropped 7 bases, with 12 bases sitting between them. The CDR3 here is CASSLRRFEAFF. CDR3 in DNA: TGTGCCAGCAGCCTCAGGCGGTTTGAAGCTTTCTTT. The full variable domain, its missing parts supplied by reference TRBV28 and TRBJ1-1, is DVKVTQSSRYLVKRTGEKVFLECVQDMDHENMFWYRQDPGLGLRLIYFSYDVKMKEKGDIPEGYSVSREKKERFSLILESASTNQTSMYLCASSLRRFEAFFGQGTRLTVV.

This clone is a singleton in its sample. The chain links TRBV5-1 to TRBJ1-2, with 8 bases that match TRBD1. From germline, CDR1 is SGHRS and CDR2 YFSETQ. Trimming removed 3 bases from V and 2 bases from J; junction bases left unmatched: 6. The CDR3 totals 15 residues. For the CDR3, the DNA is TGCGCCAGCAGCTCAACAGGGGGGATGAACTATGGCTACACCTTC. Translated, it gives CASSSTGGMNYGYTF.

CDR3 coding DNA: TGCAGCGTTGATGGGGGGTGGGGCACTGAAGCTTTCTTT. Its protein product is CSVDGGWGTEAFF. This chain links TRBV29-1 with TRBJ1-1, with D possibly TRBD1 on 5 matching bases. The V and J ends lost 3 bases and 4 bases respectively, with 12 bases between them. The CDR3 runs to 13 residues. Germline assignment: CDR1 SQVTM and CDR2 ANQGSEA.

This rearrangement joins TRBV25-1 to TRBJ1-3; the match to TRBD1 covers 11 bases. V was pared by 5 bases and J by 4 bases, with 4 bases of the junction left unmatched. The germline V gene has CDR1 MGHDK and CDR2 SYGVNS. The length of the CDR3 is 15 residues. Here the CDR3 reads CASSSDRGLGNTIYF. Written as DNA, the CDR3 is TGTGCCAGCAGTTCGGACAGGGGGCTCGGAAACACCATATATTTT.

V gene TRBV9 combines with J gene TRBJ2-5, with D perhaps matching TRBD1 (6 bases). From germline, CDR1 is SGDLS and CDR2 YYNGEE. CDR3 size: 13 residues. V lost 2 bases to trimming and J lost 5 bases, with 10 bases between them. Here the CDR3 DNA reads TGTGCCAGCAGCGTCAGGGGTCGGGAGACCCAGTACTTC. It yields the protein CASSVRGRETQYF.

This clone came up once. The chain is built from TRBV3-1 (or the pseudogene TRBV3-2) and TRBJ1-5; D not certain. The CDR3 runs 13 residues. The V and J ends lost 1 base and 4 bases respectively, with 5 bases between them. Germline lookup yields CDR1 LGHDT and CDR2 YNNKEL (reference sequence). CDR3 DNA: TGTGCCAGCAGCCAAGTCGGGAATCAGCCCCAGCATTTT. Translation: CASSQVGNQPQHF.

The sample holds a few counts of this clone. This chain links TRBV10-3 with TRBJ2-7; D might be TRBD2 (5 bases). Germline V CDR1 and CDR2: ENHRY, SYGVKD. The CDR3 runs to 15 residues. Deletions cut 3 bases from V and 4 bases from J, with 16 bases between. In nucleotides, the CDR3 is TGTGCCATCAGTGAAGGTGGGGAGAAGCCTTACGAGCAGTACTTC. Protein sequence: CAISEGGEKPYEQYF.

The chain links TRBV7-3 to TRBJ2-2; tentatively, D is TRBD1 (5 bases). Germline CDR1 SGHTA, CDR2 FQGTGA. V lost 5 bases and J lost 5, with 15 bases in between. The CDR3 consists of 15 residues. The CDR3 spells CASSRQGSSTGELFF. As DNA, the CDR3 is TGTGCCAGCAGCCGTCAGGGCTCCTCAACCGGGGAGCTGTTTTTT. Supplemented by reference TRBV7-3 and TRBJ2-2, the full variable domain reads GAGVSQTPSNKVTEKGKYVELRCDPISGHTALYWYRQSLGQGPEFLIYFQGTGAADDSGLPNDRFFAVRPEGSVSTLKIQRTERGDSAVYLCASSRQGSSTGELFFGEGSRLTVL.

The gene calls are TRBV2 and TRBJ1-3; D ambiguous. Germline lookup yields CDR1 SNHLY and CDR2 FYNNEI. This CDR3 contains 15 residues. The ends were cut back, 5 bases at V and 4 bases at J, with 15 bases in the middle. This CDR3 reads CASSPDPPGGNTIYF. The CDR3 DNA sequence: TGTGCCAGCAGTCCCGACCCACCCGGGGGAAACACCATATATTTT.

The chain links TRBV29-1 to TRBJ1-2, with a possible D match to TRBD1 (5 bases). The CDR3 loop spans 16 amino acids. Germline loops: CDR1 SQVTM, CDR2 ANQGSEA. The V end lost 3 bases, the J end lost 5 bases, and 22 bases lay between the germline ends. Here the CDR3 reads CSVDRGEGALSYGYTF. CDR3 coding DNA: TGCAGCGTTGATCGAGGGGAAGGGGCTTTATCTTATGGCTACACCTTC.